This is a list of T cell receptor beta chains from one sample in a study of regulatory T cells in long-lasting Graves disease. TCRdb processed the multiplex PCR reads anew with MiXCR; each CDR3 protein has one entry. The sample shows hundreds of thousands of distinct CDR3 sequences, 15% to 20% of them seen only once. In addition, the sample was reused for a study of T cells in Graves' hyperthyroidism and ophthalmopathy.

Sample: peripheral blood mononuclear cells (PBMCs), taken at new diagnosis, from a patient treated with antithyroid drugs. The receptors derive from a woman younger than 45 with Graves disease. Each CDR3 is given with its conserved first and last residue. Fields, in order: D gene, V gene, CDR3 length, clone size, J gene, CDR3 protein, CDR3 DNA. D genes are given only for firm matches. Expanded clones get a size class; other rows say once, few or many, or leave the size out.

TRBD1,TRBV28,22,few,TRBJ2-7,CASSSSLPGTGGISATSYEQYF,TGTGCCAGCAGTTCCTCCCTCCCCGGGACAGGGGGAATTAGCGCGACCTCCTACGAGCAGTACTTC
TRBD1,TRBV7-2,15,many,TRBJ1-6,CASSPTGQENSPLHF,TGTGCCAGCAGCCCAACGGGACAGGAGAATTCACCCCTCCACTTT
-,TRBV6-1,13,-,TRBJ2-5,CASSGQKRETQYF,TGTGCCAGCAGTGGACAAAAAAGAGAGACCCAGTACTTC
TRBD2,TRBV28,16,many,TRBJ2-7,CASSLTGGSRSYEQYF,TGTGCCAGCAGTTTAACGGGAGGATCTCGCTCCTACGAGCAGTACTTC
-,TRBV5-5,15,few,TRBJ1-6,CASSPGTGFQSPLHF,TGTGCCAGCAGCCCCGGAACAGGGTTTCAGTCACCCCTCCACTTT
TRBD2,TRBV7-3,15,few,TRBJ2-5,CASSEQSGRGETQYF,TGTGCCAGCAGCGAACAAAGCGGGAGGGGAGAGACCCAGTACTTC
TRBD1,TRBV24-1,16,few,TRBJ2-5,CATSDATGTGGETQYF,TGTGCCACCAGTGATGCGACCGGGACAGGGGGCGAGACCCAGTACTTC
-,TRBV20-1,15,many,TRBJ2-1,CSARSARGVYNEQFF,TGCAGTGCTAGATCGGCTCGCGGGGTCTACAATGAGCAGTTCTTC
-,TRBV7-9,16,-,TRBJ2-7,CASSTNTGSYFAEQYF,TGTGCCAGCAGTACAAACACCGGGTCCTATTTTGCCGAGCAGTACTTC
-,TRBV6-2/TRBV6-3,15,-,TRBJ2-5,CASAPPNSLGETQYF,TGTGCCAGCGCCCCACCTAACTCGCTCGGGGAGACCCAGTACTTC
TRBD1,TRBV20-1,16,many,TRBJ1-5,CSARAVAGTGNQPQHF,TGCAGTGCTAGAGCCGTAGCCGGGACAGGCAATCAGCCCCAGCATTTT
-,TRBV2,12,many,TRBJ1-5,CASRQSIGPQHF,TGTGCCAGCAGACAGAGCATTGGGCCCCAGCATTTT
-,TRBV3-1,14,many,TRBJ1-5,CASSQGDRVTAQHF,TGTGCCAGCAGCCAAGGAGATAGGGTAACGGCCCAGCATTTT
-,TRBV7-9,19,many,TRBJ2-7,CASSFYRGSTGSPTYEQYF,TGTGCCAGCAGCTTTTATAGGGGGAGCACGGGGAGTCCCACCTACGAGCAGTACTTC